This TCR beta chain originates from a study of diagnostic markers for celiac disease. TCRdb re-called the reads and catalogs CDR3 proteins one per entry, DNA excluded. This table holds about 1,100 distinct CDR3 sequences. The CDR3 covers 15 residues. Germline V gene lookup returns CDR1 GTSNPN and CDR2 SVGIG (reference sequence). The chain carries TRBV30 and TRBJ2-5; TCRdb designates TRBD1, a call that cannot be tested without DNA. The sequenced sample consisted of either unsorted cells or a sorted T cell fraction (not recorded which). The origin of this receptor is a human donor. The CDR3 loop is CASEVQTGGRGTQYF.